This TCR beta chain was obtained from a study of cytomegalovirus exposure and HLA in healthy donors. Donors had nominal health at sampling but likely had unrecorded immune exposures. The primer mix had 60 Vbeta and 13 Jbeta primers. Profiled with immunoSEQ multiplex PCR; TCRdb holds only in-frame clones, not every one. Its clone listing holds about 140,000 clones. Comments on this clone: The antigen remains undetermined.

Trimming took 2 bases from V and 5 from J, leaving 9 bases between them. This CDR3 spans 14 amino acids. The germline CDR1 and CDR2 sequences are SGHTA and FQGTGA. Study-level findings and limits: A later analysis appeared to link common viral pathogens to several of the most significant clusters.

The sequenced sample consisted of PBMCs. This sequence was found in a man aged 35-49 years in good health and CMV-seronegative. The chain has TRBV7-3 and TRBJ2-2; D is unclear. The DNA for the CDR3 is TGTGCCAGCAGCTTAGGAGAGTCGACCGGGGAGCTGTTTTTT. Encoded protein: CASSLGESTGELFF.